This TCR beta chain was identified in a study of shared clonotypes between healthy human individuals. Study observations and caveats: The study generally estimated greater richness for naive than memory subsets. The sharing of roughly 5% of naive CD4 clonotypes was seen across a few donors.

Trimming at V came to 4 bases and at J to 6 bases, leaving 16 bases not matched to a gene. From germline, CDR1 is MGHRA and CDR2 YSYEKL. The CDR3 spans 17 residues. TCRdb keeps only in-frame clones here, not all; method: immunoSEQ multiplex PCR. The data hold 2 million to 2.5 million clones, with 80% to 95% observed a single time. About this clone: Its antigen is undetermined.

This TCR was sampled from a man aged 18-30 years in good health. Some clones in this sample may be carry-over from other donors' samples. The chain links TRBV4-1 to TRBJ2-7, with TRBD2 matching 9 bases. Sequencing was done on a sample of naive CD4+ T cells from PBMCs. The sample's subset: CD45RA+ positively selected. CDR3 sequence: CASSPSGTSIPSSEQYF. The CDR3 DNA reads as TGCGCCAGCAGCCCCTCCGGGACTAGCATCCCCTCGTCCGAGCAGTACTTC.